This TCR beta chain is from a study of blood T cells in healthy people across ages. V was cut by 8 bases and J by 1 base, with 5 bases left in between. The CDR3 spans 12 residues. Germline CDR1 reads MNHNY; CDR2 reads SVGAGI (reference sequence). The use of a sample-barcoded 5' primer and a J-beta primer mix characterized a second PCR of about 6 to 11 cycles. TCRdb fed the 5' RACE reads into MiXCR, producing one record per CDR3 protein. The top ten clones hold around 3.6% of a sample with 600,000 to 1,000,000 distinct CDR3 sequences, roughly 25% of them seen once. This clonotype has just a few counts. Antigen specificity is unknown. Study-wide results and caveats: Naive CD4+ cell counts and diversity both ran higher in long-lived than in aged donors. Diversity figures derived from one million T cells were judged to underestimate the true value. A roughly linear age-dependent decrease characterized TCR beta diversity per million T cells.

These data also featured in a second study, about T cells of mothers and their children. This second study says: Related mother-child pairs shared slightly more overlap than unrelated pairs, but the difference was non-significant.

The receptor's source is a boy younger than 18 in good health. The sample taken for sequencing was blood. The chain employs TRBV6-6 and TRBJ2-2; D unclear. The CDR3 nucleotides are TGTGCCAGCTCTGAGAACACCGGGGAGCTGTTTTTT. Translating it yields CASSENTGELFF.